The clone carrying this T cell receptor beta chain was detected many times. What it binds is unknown. These data belong to a study of read filtering for tumor transcriptome and immune sequencing. Study results and limitations: Dropping single-read clonotypes raised IR-seq and RNA-seq shared-clonotype correlation. Single-read clonotypes: about 81.9% of IR-seq clonotypes (roughly 3.2% of reads), around three quarters of RNA-seq clonotypes (around 48% of reads).

Molecular barcoded adaptors covering alpha/delta and beta/gamma chains were used on approximately 400 ng RNA. TCRdb re-derived calls from the reads in MiXCR, one entry per CDR3 protein. Among 75,000 to 95,000 distinct CDR3 sequences listed, about a fifth were seen once. Trimming left V 3 bases short and J 3 bases short, with 9 bases between. There are 14 residues in the CDR3. Germline assignment: CDR1 DFQATT and CDR2 SNEGSKA (reference sequence). The clonotype comes from a donor aged 40 or older with multiple myeloma. The specimen was a population of CD138-negative cells sorted from bone marrow. J is TRBJ1-6 and V is TRBV20-1, with D tentatively TRBD1 (5 bases). The DNA of the CDR3 is TGCAGTGCTAGGGAGGGGAGCTATAATTCACCCCTCCACTTT. It translates to CSAREGSYNSPLHF.